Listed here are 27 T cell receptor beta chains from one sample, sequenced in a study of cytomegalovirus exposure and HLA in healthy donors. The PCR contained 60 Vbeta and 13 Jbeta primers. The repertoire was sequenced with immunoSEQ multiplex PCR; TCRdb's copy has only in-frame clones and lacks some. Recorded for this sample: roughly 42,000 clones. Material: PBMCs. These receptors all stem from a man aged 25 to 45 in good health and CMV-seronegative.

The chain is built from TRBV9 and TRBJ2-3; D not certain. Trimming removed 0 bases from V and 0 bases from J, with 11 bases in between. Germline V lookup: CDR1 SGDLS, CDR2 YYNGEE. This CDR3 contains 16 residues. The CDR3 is CASSVAQAFSTDTQYF. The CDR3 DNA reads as TGTGCCAGCAGCGTAGCTCAGGCCTTTAGCACAGATACGCAGTATTTT.

The CDR3 reads CASSRLAGPSSYEQYF. Written as DNA, the CDR3 is TGTGCCAGCAGCCGACTAGCGGGGCCTAGCTCCTACGAGCAGTACTTC. The chain links TRBV4-2 to TRBJ2-7; TRBD2 matches at 11 bases. Losses at the gene ends were 4 bases for V and 0 bases for J; bases not matched to a gene: 5. There are 16 residues in the CDR3. The germline V gene has CDR1 LGHNA and CDR2 YNFKEQ.

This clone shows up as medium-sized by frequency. CDR3 nucleotide sequence: TGTGCCAGCAGCCCCGGGGAGGGACTAGCGGGAGAGGGCTCCTACGAGCAGTACTTC. The encoded protein is CASSPGEGLAGEGSYEQYF. The rearrangement uses TRBV7-9 and TRBJ2-7, with 14 bases identical to TRBD2. The junction had 12 bases not matched to a gene; V was cut back by 5 bases and J by 0 bases. Germline CDR1 is SEHNR and CDR2 is FQNEAQ (reference sequence). This CDR3 spans 19 amino acids.

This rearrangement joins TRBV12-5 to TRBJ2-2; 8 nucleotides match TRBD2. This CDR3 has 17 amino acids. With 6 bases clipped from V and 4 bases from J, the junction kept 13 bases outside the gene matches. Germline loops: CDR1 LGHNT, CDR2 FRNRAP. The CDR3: CASGPHSGSVVTGELFF. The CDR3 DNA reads TGTGCTAGTGGGCCCCACAGCGGGAGTGTCGTCACCGGGGAGCTGTTTTTT.

The CDR3 loop is CASSPHGSPTNYGYTF. CDR3 DNA sequence: TGTGCCAGCAGTCCCCACGGGAGCCCTACTAACTATGGCTACACCTTC. The chain joins TRBV28 to TRBJ1-2; no reliable D call. Germline V lookup: CDR1 MDHEN, CDR2 SYDVKM. The CDR3 runs to 16 residues. Trimming took 5 bases from V and 0 from J, leaving 16 bases between them.

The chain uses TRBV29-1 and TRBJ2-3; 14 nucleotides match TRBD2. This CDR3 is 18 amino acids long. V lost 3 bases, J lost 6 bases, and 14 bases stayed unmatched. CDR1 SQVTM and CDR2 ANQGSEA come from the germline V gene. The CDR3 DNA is TGCAGCGTTGAGGGACTAGCGGGAGTAAGTGGATTAAGGGATACGCAGTATTTT. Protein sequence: CSVEGLAGVSGLRDTQYF.

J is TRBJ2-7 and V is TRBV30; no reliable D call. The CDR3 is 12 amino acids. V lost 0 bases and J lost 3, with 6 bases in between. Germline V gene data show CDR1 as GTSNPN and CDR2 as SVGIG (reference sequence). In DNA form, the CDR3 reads TGTGCCTGGAGTGTACAAGTCTACGAGCAGTACTTC. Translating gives CAWSVQVYEQYF.

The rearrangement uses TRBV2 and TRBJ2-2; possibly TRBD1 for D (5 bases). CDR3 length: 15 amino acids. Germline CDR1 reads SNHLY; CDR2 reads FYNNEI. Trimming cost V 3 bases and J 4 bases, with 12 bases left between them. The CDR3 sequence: CASSEVQGPTGELFF. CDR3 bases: TGTGCCAGCAGTGAGGTTCAGGGCCCCACCGGGGAGCTGTTTTTT.

CDR3 sequence: CATSRALDNEQFF. In nucleotides, the CDR3 is TGTGCCACCAGCAGAGCACTAGACAATGAGCAGTTCTTC. The V and J genes are TRBV15 and TRBJ2-1; D is possibly TRBD2 (5 bases). V lost 1 base and J lost 5, with 6 bases in between. CDR1 is LNHNV, CDR2 YYDKDF, per germline (reference sequence). This CDR3 spans 13 amino acids.

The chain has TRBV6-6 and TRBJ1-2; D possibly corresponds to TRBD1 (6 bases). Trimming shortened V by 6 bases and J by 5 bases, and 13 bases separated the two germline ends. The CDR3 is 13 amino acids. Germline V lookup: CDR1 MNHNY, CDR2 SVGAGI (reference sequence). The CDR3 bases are TGTGCCAGCAGCGTGGACAGTAATTATGGCTACACCTTC. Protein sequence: CASSVDSNYGYTF.

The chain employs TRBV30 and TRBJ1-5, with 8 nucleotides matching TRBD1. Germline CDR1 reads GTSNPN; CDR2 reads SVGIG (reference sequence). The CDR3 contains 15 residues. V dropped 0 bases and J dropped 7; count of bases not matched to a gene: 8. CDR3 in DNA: TGTGCCTGGAGTGTTTCCAGGGGGCTGGGACAGCCCCAGCATTTT. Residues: CAWSVSRGLGQPQHF.

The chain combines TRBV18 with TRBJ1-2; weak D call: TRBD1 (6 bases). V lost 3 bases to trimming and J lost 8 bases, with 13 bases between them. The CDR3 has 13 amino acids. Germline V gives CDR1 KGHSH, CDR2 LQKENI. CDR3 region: CASSPTGLVGYTF. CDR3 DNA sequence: TGTGCCAGCTCACCGACAGGTCTAGTCGGCTACACCTTC.

The CDR3, as DNA: TGTGCCAGCAGCCCGTTTAGGACAGCTGAAAAACTGTTTTTT. This codes for CASSPFRTAEKLFF. V is TRBV7-8 and J is TRBJ1-4; possibly TRBD1 for D (6 bases). The CDR3 is 14 amino acids. Trimming removed 5 bases from V and 7 bases from J, with 14 bases in between. Looked up from germline, CDR1 is SGHVS and CDR2 is FQNEAQ.

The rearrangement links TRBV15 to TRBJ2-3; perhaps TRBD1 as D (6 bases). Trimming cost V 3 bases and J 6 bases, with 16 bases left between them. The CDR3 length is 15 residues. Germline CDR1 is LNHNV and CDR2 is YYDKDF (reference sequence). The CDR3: CATSRTTGPGDTQYF. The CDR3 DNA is TGTGCCACCAGCAGGACGACAGGTCCAGGCGATACGCAGTATTTT.

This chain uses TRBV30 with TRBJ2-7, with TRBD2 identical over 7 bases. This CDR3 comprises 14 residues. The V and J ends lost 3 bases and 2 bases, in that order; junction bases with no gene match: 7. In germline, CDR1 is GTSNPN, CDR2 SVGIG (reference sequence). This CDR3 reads CAWSFGGSTYEQYF. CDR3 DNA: TGTGCCTGGAGCTTCGGGGGGTCCACCTACGAGCAGTACTTC. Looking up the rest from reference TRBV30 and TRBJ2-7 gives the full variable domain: SQTIHQWPATLVQPVGSPLSLECTVEGTSNPNLYWYRQAAGRGLQLLFYSVGIGQISSEVPQNLSASRPQDRQFILSSKKLLLSDSGFYLCAWSFGGSTYEQYFGPGTRLTVT.

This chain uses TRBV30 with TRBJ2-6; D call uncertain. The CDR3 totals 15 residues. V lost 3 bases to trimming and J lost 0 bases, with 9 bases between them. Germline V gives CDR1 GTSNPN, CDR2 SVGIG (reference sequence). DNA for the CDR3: TGTGCCTGGAGCCCGCCCAGCTCTGGGGCCAACGTCCTGACTTTC. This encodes CAWSPPSSGANVLTF. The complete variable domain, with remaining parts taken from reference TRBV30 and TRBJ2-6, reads SQTIHQWPATLVQPVGSPLSLECTVEGTSNPNLYWYRQAAGRGLQLLFYSVGIGQISSEVPQNLSASRPQDRQFILSSKKLLLSDSGFYLCAWSPPSSGANVLTFGAGSRLTVL.

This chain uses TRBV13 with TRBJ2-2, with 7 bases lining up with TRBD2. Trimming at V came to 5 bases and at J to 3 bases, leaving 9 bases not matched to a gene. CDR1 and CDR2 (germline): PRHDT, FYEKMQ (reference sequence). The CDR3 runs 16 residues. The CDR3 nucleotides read TGTGCCAGCAGCCCGTCTCCTAGCGGCTACACCGGGGAGCTGTTTTTT. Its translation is CASSPSPSGYTGELFF.

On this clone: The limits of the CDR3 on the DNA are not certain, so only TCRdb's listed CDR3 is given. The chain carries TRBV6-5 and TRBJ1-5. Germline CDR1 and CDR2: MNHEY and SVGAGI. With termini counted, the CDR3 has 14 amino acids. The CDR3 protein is CASSSSRSNQPQHF.

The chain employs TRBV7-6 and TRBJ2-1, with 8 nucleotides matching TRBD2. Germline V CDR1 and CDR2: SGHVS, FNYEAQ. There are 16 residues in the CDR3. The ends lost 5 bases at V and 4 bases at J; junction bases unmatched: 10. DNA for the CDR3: TGTGCCAGCAGCCGGGAGGGACTAATAGGTTACAATGAGCAGTTCTTC. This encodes CASSREGLIGYNEQFF.

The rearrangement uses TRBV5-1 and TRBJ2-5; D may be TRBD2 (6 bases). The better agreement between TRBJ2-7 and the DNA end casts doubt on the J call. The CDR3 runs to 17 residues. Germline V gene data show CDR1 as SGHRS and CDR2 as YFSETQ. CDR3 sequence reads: CASSLFGSGQGGYEQYF. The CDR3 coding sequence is TGCGCCAGCAGCTTGTTCGGGTCCGGGCAGGGAGGTTACGAGCAGTACTTC.

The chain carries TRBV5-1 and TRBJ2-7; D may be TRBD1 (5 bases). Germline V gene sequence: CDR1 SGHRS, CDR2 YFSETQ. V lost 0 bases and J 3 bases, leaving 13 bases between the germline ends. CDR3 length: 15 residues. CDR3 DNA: TGCGCCAGCAGCTTGGGTGGTACCGACAGCTACGAGCAGTACTTC. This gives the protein CASSLGGTDSYEQYF.

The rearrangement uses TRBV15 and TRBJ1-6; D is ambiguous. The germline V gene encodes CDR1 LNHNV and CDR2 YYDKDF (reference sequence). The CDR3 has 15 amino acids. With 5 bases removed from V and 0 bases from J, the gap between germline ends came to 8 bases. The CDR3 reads CATSPRSSYNSPLHF. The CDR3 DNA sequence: TGTGCCACCAGCCCCCGGAGCTCCTATAATTCACCCCTCCACTTT.

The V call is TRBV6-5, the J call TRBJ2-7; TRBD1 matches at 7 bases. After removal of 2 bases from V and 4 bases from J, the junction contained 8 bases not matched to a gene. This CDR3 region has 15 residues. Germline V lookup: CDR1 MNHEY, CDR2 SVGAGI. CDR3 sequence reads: CASSYGTGVEYEQYF. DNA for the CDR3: TGTGCCAGCAGTTACGGAACAGGGGTAGAATACGAGCAGTACTTC.

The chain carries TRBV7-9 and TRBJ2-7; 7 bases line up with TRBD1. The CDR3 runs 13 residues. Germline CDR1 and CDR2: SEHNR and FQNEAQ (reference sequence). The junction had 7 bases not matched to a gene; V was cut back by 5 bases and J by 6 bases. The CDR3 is CASSPYRDSEQYF. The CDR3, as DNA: TGTGCCAGCAGCCCGTACCGGGACAGCGAGCAGTACTTC.

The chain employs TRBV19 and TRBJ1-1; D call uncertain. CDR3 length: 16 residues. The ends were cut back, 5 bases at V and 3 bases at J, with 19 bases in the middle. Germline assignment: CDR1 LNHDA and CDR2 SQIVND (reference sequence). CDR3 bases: TGTGCCAGTAGTGCGGGTTCCTCGGGTCCTTACACTGAAGCTTTCTTT. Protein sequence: CASSAGSSGPYTEAFF.

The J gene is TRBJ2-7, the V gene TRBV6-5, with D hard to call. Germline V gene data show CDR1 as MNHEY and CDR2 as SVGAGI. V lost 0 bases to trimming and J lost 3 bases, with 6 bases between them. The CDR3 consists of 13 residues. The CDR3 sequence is CASSYSRSYEQYF. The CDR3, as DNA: TGTGCCAGCAGTTACTCGAGGAGCTACGAGCAGTACTTC.

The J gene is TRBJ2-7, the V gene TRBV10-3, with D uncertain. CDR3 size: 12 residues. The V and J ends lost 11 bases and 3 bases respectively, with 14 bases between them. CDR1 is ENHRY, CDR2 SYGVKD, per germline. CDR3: CASQGAIYEQYF. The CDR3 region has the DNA TGTGCCTCTCAAGGAGCGATCTACGAGCAGTACTTC.